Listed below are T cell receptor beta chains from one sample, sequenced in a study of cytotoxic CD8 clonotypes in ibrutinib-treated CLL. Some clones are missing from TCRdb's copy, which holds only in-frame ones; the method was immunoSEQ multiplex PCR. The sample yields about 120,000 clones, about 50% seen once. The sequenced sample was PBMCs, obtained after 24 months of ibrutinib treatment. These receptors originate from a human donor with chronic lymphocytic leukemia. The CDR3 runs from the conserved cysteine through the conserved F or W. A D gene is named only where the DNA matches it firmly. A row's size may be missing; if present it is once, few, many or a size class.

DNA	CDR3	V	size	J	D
TGTGCCAGCAGAAATGGACAGGGCTACGAGCAGTACTTC	CASRNGQGYEQYF	TRBV28	few	TRBJ2-7	TRBD1
TGTGCCAGCAGCCGGTCCGGGACTAGCTTAAGATACAATGAGCAGTTCTTC	CASSRSGTSLRYNEQFF	TRBV7-2	.	TRBJ2-1	TRBD2
TGTGCTAGTCACGAAGGAGGTGGCTACACCTTC	CASHEGGGYTF	TRBV12-5	.	TRBJ1-2	.
TGTGCCAGCACCTCGCGCTACGAGCAGTACTTC	CASTSRYEQYF	TRBV6-1	few	TRBJ2-7	.
TGCGCCAGCAGACAAGGGTCCGGCTCCTACAATGAGCAGTTCTTC	CASRQGSGSYNEQFF	TRBV5-1	.	TRBJ2-1	.
TGTGCCAGCAGTTGGAAGGGGGACGCCAACTATGGCTACACCTTC	CASSWKGDANYGYTF	TRBV27	.	TRBJ1-2	.
TGTGCCAGCAGCCCGTCCGGGGGCTGGGGCACTGAAGCTTTCTTT	CASSPSGGWGTEAFF	TRBV5-6	once	TRBJ1-1	.
TGTGCCAGCAGCTTTTGGGACAGGGACAGTCAGCCCCAGCATTTT	CASSFWDRDSQPQHF	TRBV5-6	many	TRBJ1-5	TRBD1
TGTGCCAGCAGTGACCCAGGGATCTATGGCTACACCTTC	CASSDPGIYGYTF	TRBV2	.	TRBJ1-2	.
TGCAGCGTCACGCCGGGAGGGCTGGCAGATACGCAGTATTTT	CSVTPGGLADTQYF	TRBV29-1	few	TRBJ2-3	TRBD2
TGCGCCAGCAGCTTGGTCAGGGGGGCCGACCCTGAAGCTTTCTTT	CASSLVRGADPEAFF	TRBV5-1	once	TRBJ1-1	TRBD1
TGTGCCAGCAGCCAACCGGGACAGGGCCCCAACGAGCAGTACTTC	CASSQPGQGPNEQYF	TRBV7-7	once	TRBJ2-7	TRBD1
TGCGCCAGCAGCCCCGGACGACCAGAGGAAACCCTCCACTTT	CASSPGRPEETLHF	TRBV5-1	.	TRBJ1-6	.
TGTGCCAGCAGCTTGGATAGATCCAATGAGCAGTTCTTC	CASSLDRSNEQFF	TRBV5-6	.	TRBJ2-1	.
TGTGCCAGCAGCGCCGGCTACACCTTC	CASSAGYTF	TRBV9	.	TRBJ1-2	.
TGTGCCAGCAGCCCCTCGGACAGCACAGATACGCAGTATTTT	CASSPSDSTDTQYF	TRBV9	.	TRBJ2-3	.
TGTGCCAGCAGCTTAGTGACAGCAGCTAACTATGGCTACACCTTC	CASSLVTAANYGYTF	TRBV7-9	.	TRBJ1-2	.
TGTGCCAGCAGTGATCGAGGTGAAAAACTGTTTTTT	CASSDRGEKLFF	TRBV2	few	TRBJ1-4	.
TGTGCCAGCAGTGAGGAAAAATACAGGGTTGATGAAAAACTGTTTTTT	CASSEEKYRVDEKLFF	TRBV6-1	.	TRBJ1-4	.
TGTGCCAGCAGTTACTCAGGGGTTTATGGCTACACCTTC	CASSYSGVYGYTF	TRBV6-5	few	TRBJ1-2	.
TGTGCCAGCAGTTTAGATGTCAGCCCCTATAATTCACCCCTCCACTTT	CASSLDVSPYNSPLHF	TRBV28	.	TRBJ1-6	.
TGCAGCGTCCGGACAGGGGGCGATAATTCACCCCTCCACTTT	CSVRTGGDNSPLHF	TRBV29-1	.	TRBJ1-6	TRBD1
TGTGCCAGCGTCACGTCGGGCTTTATGGGTTCGACCCAGTACTTC	CASVTSGFMGSTQYF	TRBV6-1	once	TRBJ2-5	.
TGTGCCAGCAGCGAGGGGACAGTTGGCGAGACCCAGTACTTC	CASSEGTVGETQYF	TRBV9	.	TRBJ2-5	TRBD1
TGTGCCGCGGATGGGGGGCCAGAGACCCAGTACTTC	CAADGGPETQYF	TRBV30	.	TRBJ2-5	.
TGTGCCAGCTCACTCACGGGGCGGGACAGGGCGGATCAGCCCCAGCATTTT	CASSLTGRDRADQPQHF	TRBV18	few	TRBJ1-5	TRBD1
TGTGCCAGCAACGGTCAGGGCCATTCACCCCTCCACTTT	CASNGQGHSPLHF	TRBV2	.	TRBJ1-6	.
TGTGCCAGCTGGGAGGGGCGGTACGAGCAGTACTTC	CASWEGRYEQYF	TRBV6-1	few	TRBJ2-7	TRBD2
TGTGCCAGCAGCCAGATGAACTCTGGGGCCAACGTCCTGACTTTC	CASSQMNSGANVLTF	TRBV7-2	.	TRBJ2-6	.
TGTGCCAGCAGCTTGAGGGGCACGTACGAGCAGTACTTC	CASSLRGTYEQYF	TRBV5-6	.	TRBJ2-7	.
TGCGCCAGCAGCCCCGGACAGGGAAGTCAGCCCCAGCATTTT	CASSPGQGSQPQHF	TRBV5-1	.	TRBJ1-5	TRBD1
TGTGCCTGGAGTAATATCGTAGGGGGGGGACTCTATGGCTACACCTTC	CAWSNIVGGGLYGYTF	TRBV30	.	TRBJ1-2	.
TGTGCCAGCAGTATGATCGCGGGGCCCTACGAGCAGTACTTC	CASSMIAGPYEQYF	TRBV6-5	.	TRBJ2-7	.
TGCAGCGGGTGGGGCGATTTGAACATTCAGTACTTC	CSGWGDLNIQYF	TRBV29-1	few	TRBJ2-4	.
TGTGCCAGCAGCCCGGGGGACCGCACAGATACGCAGTATTTT	CASSPGDRTDTQYF	TRBV9	.	TRBJ2-3	.
TGTGCCAGCAGTTCTGGGGCCAACGTCCTGACTTTC	CASSSGANVLTF	TRBV27	.	TRBJ2-6	.
TGTGCCAGCAGCGTGGGACAGGGTCAAGAGACCCAGTACTTC	CASSVGQGQETQYF	TRBV9	.	TRBJ2-5	TRBD1
TGTGCCACCAGCGTCGGGCCGAGTAACCCTGAAGCTTTCTTT	CATSVGPSNPEAFF	TRBV15	.	TRBJ1-1	.
TGTGCCTGGAGTACGGGGGTAGGGAACACCGGGGAGCTGTTTTTT	CAWSTGVGNTGELFF	TRBV30	.	TRBJ2-2	.
TGTGCCAGCATCCTGGGGGTTATTGGGGAGACCCAGTACTTC	CASILGVIGETQYF	TRBV7-8	.	TRBJ2-5	.
TGCGCCAGCAGCACCGACAGGCCCTCAAATTCACCCCTCCACTTT	CASSTDRPSNSPLHF	TRBV5-1	.	TRBJ1-6	.
TGTGCCAGCACCCCCGCGGGGGGCGGGTATGGCTACACCTTC	CASTPAGGGYGYTF	TRBV6-5	.	TRBJ1-2	.
TGTGCCAGTAAGACAGGGGGCACAGATACGCAGTATTTT	CASKTGGTDTQYF	TRBV19	.	TRBJ2-3	TRBD1
TGTGCCAGCAGCTTTTCGGCCCGGATAGGAGAGACCCAGTACTTC	CASSFSARIGETQYF	TRBV7-2	.	TRBJ2-5	.
TGTGCCAGCAGCTTAGGACAGGGCCTCTATGGCTACACCTTC	CASSLGQGLYGYTF	TRBV5-6	few	TRBJ1-2	TRBD1
TGCAGCGTTGAAGATCCAGGATTTGGGACCCAGTACTTC	CSVEDPGFGTQYF	TRBV29-1	.	TRBJ2-5	.